This TCR beta chain was obtained from a study of blood T cell repertoires in COVID-19. Profiling relied on immunoSEQ multiplex PCR, and the TCRdb table lists in-frame clones only, not all of them. This sample has approximately 330,000 clones, with roughly 90% found just once. Germline V gene lookup returns CDR1 SQVTM and CDR2 ANQGSEA. The trim removed 5 bases at V and 4 bases at J, leaving 8 bases unmatched. The CDR3 is 15 residues long. Sequenced: peripheral blood. The rearrangement joins TRBV29-1 to TRBJ2-2; 9 positions match TRBD2. The receptor was derived from a man aged 25 to 40 with COVID-19, enrolled during active disease. CDR3 loop: CSVIGDSGGTGELFF. CDR3 bases: TGCAGCGTTATTGGTGATAGCGGGGGCACCGGGGAGCTGTTTTTT.